The rows below give T cell receptor beta chains drawn from one sample of a study of cytomegalovirus exposure and HLA in healthy donors. Using immunoSEQ multiplex PCR, the repertoire was profiled, and TCRdb retains in-frame clones only, with some absent. The table records 110,000 or so clones, about four fifths of them present only once. Sequencing was carried out using PBMCs. These receptors were taken from a man aged 25-45 years in good health and CMV-seronegative. CDR3s include the opening cysteine and the closing phenylalanine or tryptophan. Fields, in order: clone size, CDR3 length, J gene, V gene, D gene, CDR3 protein, CDR3 DNA. D genes are given only for firm matches. The size of a clone is reported for some rows only, either as once, few or many, or as a class for expanded clones.

NA 16 TRBJ2-2 TRBV11-3 TRBD1 CASSFDGTGVAGELFF TGTGCCAGCAGTTTCGACGGGACAGGGGTGGCCGGGGAGCTGTTTTTT
NA 15 TRBJ2-2 TRBV2 TRBD2 CASTRGGPGTGELFF TGTGCCAGCACCCGGGGGGGCCCGGGCACCGGGGAGCTGTTTTTT
NA 14 TRBJ2-7 TRBV7-6 NA CASSFPFKGGEQYF TGTGCCAGCAGCTTCCCTTTCAAAGGCGGAGAGCAGTACTTC
NA 15 TRBJ2-7 TRBV6-5 TRBD2 CASSYGGGSENEQYF TGTGCCAGCAGTTACGGGGGGGGGAGCGAAAACGAGCAGTACTTC
once 15 TRBJ2-3 TRBV21-1 NA CASSKPGGPTDTQYF TGTGCCAGCAGCAAACCCGGGGGGCCCACAGATACGCAGTATTTT
NA 14 TRBJ2-7 TRBV13 NA CASSLKGDPYEQYF TGTGCCAGCAGCCTCAAGGGGGACCCCTACGAGCAGTACTTC
NA 15 TRBJ2-1 TRBV10-1 NA CATSPRGEGYNEQFF TGCGCCACCTCGCCCCGGGGTGAGGGCTACAATGAGCAGTTCTTC
NA 20 TRBJ1-4 TRBV27 NA CASSSYFRGLTGTANEKLFF TGTGCCAGCAGTTCGTATTTCCGAGGATTAACGGGAACGGCTAATGAAAAACTGTTTTTT
NA 16 TRBJ2-4 TRBV5-1 NA CASSLAVGNNKNIQYF TGCGCCAGCAGCTTGGCCGTCGGGAACAACAAAAACATTCAGTACTTC
NA 18 TRBJ2-2 TRBV4-1 TRBD2 CASGRRVSGGPNTGELFF TGCGCCAGCGGGAGGAGGGTTAGCGGGGGGCCGAACACCGGGGAGCTGTTTTTT
NA 15 TRBJ1-1 TRBV29-1 TRBD1 CSVEGDRGLNTEAFF TGCAGCGTTGAAGGGGACAGGGGGCTGAACACTGAAGCTTTCTTT
once 13 TRBJ2-7 TRBV7-9 TRBD2 CASSLGTSGVQYF TGTGCCAGCAGCCTGGGGACTAGCGGGGTGCAGTACTTC
NA 13 TRBJ2-3 TRBV7-9 NA CSSSPVAIDTQYF TGTTCCAGCAGCCCCGTAGCGATAGATACGCAGTATTTT
NA 14 TRBJ1-5 TRBV7-8 NA CASSPPVSNQPQHF TGTGCCAGCAGCCCGCCGGTCAGCAATCAGCCCCAGCATTTT
NA 14 TRBJ2-7 TRBV30 NA CAWSREGSPYEQYF TGTGCCTGGAGTAGAGAGGGTAGTCCCTACGAGCAGTACTTC
NA 15 TRBJ1-2 TRBV6-1 TRBD1 CASSEYGTGKDGYTF TGTGCCAGCAGTGAATATGGGACAGGGAAAGACGGCTACACCTTC
few 16 TRBJ1-5 TRBV28 NA CASSLSKGVSNQPQHF TGTGCCAGCAGTCTTTCTAAGGGGGTTAGCAATCAGCCCCAGCATTTT
NA 16 TRBJ1-5 TRBV6-5 TRBD1 CASSYSPQGGNQPQHF TGTGCCAGCAGTTACTCTCCGCAGGGGGGCAATCAGCCCCAGCATTTT
few 14 TRBJ1-5 TRBV10-3 NA CAITEELSNQPQHF TGTGCCATCACCGAGGAACTTAGCAATCAGCCCCAGCATTTT
NA 13 TRBJ1-2 TRBV7-9 TRBD1 CASSADRVYGYTF TGTGCCAGCAGCGCAGACAGGGTTTATGGCTACACCTTC
NA 15 TRBJ1-2 TRBV5-4 NA CASSLDGRHNYGYTF TGTGCCAGCAGCTTGGATGGAAGACATAACTATGGCTACACCTTC
few 17 TRBJ2-7 TRBV28 NA CASSSPLWWGQLYEQYF TGTGCCAGCAGTTCCCCCTTATGGTGGGGGCAGTTGTACGAGCAGTACTTC
NA 15 TRBJ1-2 TRBV30 NA CAWIGRGTANYGYTF TGTGCCTGGATCGGGCGGGGGACGGCTAACTATGGCTACACCTTC
few 12 TRBJ2-7 TRBV6-1 NA CASRTGSYEQYF TGTGCCAGCAGAACAGGGTCCTACGAGCAGTACTTC
NA 11 TRBJ2-5 TRBV12-5 NA CASGVKETQYF TGTGCTTCAGGGGTGAAAGAGACCCAGTACTTC
few 14 TRBJ2-7 TRBV28 NA CASSLPDRGYEQYF TGTGCCAGCAGTCTACCTGACCGGGGTTACGAGCAGTACTTC
NA 13 TRBJ1-6 TRBV13 NA CASSIEGDSPLHF TGTGCCAGCAGCATAGAGGGAGATTCACCCCTCCACTTT
NA 14 TRBJ2-3 TRBV10-1 NA CASSGQAGRDTQYF TGCGCCAGCAGTGGACAGGCCGGCAGAGATACGCAGTATTTT
few 14 TRBJ2-7 TRBV5-6 NA CASSPLGGAYEQYF TGTGCCAGCAGCCCTCTAGGGGGGGCCTACGAGCAGTACTTC
NA 14 TRBJ2-7 TRBV10-3 NA CAISALQGQYEQYF TGTGCCATCAGTGCCCTGCAGGGTCAATACGAGCAGTACTTC